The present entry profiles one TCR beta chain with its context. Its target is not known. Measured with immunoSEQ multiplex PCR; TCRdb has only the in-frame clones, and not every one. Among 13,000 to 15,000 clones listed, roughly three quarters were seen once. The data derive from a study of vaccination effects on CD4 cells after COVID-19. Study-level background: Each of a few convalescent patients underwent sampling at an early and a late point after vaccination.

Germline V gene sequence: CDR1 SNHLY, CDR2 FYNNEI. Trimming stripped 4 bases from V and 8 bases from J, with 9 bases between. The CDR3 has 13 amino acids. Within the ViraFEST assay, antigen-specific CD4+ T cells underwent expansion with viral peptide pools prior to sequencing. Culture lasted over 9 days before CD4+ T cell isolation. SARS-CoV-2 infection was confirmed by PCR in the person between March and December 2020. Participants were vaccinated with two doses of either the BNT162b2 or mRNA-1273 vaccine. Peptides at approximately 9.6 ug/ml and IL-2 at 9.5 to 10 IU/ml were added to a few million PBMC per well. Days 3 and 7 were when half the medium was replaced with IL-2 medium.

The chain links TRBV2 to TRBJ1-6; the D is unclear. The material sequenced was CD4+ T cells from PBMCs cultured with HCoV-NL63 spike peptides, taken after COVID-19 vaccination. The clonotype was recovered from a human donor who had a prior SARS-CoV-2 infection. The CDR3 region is CASSGEIDSPLHF. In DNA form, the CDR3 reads TGTGCCAGCAGTGGCGAAATTGATTCACCCCTCCACTTT.